One sample yielded the 15 T cell receptor beta chains listed below, sequenced in a study of shared clonotypes between healthy human individuals. Sequenced by immunoSEQ multiplex PCR; TCRdb stores in-frame clones only, minus some. The table includes about 2.4 million clones, around nine tenths detected once. The sample consisted of naive CD4+ T cells sorted from blood. Subset indicated: CD45RA+ positively selected. These receptors were obtained from a man younger than 35 in good health.

The chain employs TRBV30 and TRBJ2-3; 7 bases fit TRBD2. The CDR3 spans 16 residues. Germline lookup yields CDR1 GTSNPN and CDR2 SVGIG (reference sequence). Trimming cost V 0 bases and J 1 base; bases outside gene matches: 7. In DNA, the CDR3 is TGTGCCTGGAGTGTAATCCCTAGCGGACGCACAGATACGCAGTATTTT. Its protein is CAWSVIPSGRTDTQYF. The full variable domain, rest sourced from reference TRBV30 and TRBJ2-3, is SQTIHQWPATLVQPVGSPLSLECTVEGTSNPNLYWYRQAAGRGLQLLFYSVGIGQISSEVPQNLSASRPQDRQFILSSKKLLLSDSGFYLCAWSVIPSGRTDTQYFGPGTRLTVL.

CDR3 loop: CASSSPSGGPHSYEQYF. CDR3 DNA: TGTGCCAGCAGCTCACCTAGCGGGGGGCCCCACTCCTACGAGCAGTACTTC. This chain connects TRBV5-4 to TRBJ2-7, with TRBD2 identical over 11 bases. The CDR3 extends over 17 amino acids. The germline V gene has CDR1 SGHNT and CDR2 YYREEE (reference sequence). The trim removed 3 bases at V and 0 bases at J, leaving 8 bases unmatched.

V usage is TRBV10-3 and J usage is TRBJ1-5, with D possibly being TRBD1 (5 bases). The CDR3 totals 15 residues. Trimming removed 6 bases at V and 0 bases at J, with 12 bases between. CDR1 and CDR2 (germline): ENHRY, SYGVKD. The CDR3: CAIRGDSYSNQPQHF. In DNA form, the CDR3 reads TGTGCCATCAGGGGGGACTCCTATAGCAATCAGCCCCAGCATTTT.

V is TRBV5-1 and J is TRBJ2-7; D is unclear. Trimming stripped 0 bases from V and 4 bases from J, with 8 bases between. CDR3 length: 13 amino acids. Looked up from germline, CDR1 is SGHRS and CDR2 is YFSETQ. The CDR3, as DNA: TGCGCCAGCAGCTTGGAATCCCCTTACGAGCAGTACTTC. This codes for CASSLESPYEQYF. The full variable domain, with the rest looked up from reference TRBV5-1 and TRBJ2-7, is KAGVTQTPRYLIKTRGQQVTLSCSPISGHRSVSWYQQTPGQGLQFLFEYFSETQRNKGNFPGRFSGRQFSNSRSEMNVSTLELGDSALYLCASSLESPYEQYFGPGTRLTVT.

The chain combines TRBV5-1 with TRBJ1-4; the D gene is possibly TRBD1 (6 bases). Germline V gene data show CDR1 as SGHRS and CDR2 as YFSETQ. This CDR3 has 16 residues. The V end was cut by 0 bases, the J end by 5 bases, with 14 bases between. The CDR3 sequence is CASSLEGGVTNEKLFF. The CDR3 coding sequence is TGCGCCAGCAGCTTGGAAGGGGGGGTAACGAATGAAAAACTGTTTTTT.

This rearrangement joins TRBV7-9 to TRBJ2-4; 9 bases line up with TRBD1. The CDR3 totals 13 residues. CDR1 and CDR2 from the germline V gene are SEHNR and FQNEAQ (reference sequence). Germline trimming cut 4 bases from V and 9 bases from J; bases unmatched to any gene: 4. CDR3 loop: CASSSRDRVIQYF. The CDR3 DNA reads TGTGCCAGCAGCTCCCGGGACAGGGTCATTCAGTACTTC.

Note on this clone: Other DNA sequences in this sample translate to the same CDR3. This chain uses TRBV30 with TRBJ1-1; D gene uncertain. CDR3 length: 11 residues. V was pared by 2 bases and J by 8 bases, with 9 bases between. In germline, CDR1 is GTSNPN, CDR2 SVGIG (reference sequence). This chain's CDR3 is CAWSPYTEAFF. In DNA form, the CDR3 reads TGTGCCTGGAGTCCTTATACGGAAGCTTTCTTT.

This clone appeared a few times. The identical CDR3 is also encoded by other nucleotide sequences in the sample. This rearrangement joins TRBV5-1 to TRBJ1-4; D remains ambiguous. Germline CDR1 and CDR2: SGHRS and YFSETQ. The CDR3 has 14 residues. Trimming took 4 bases from V and 4 from J, leaving 11 bases between them. The CDR3 reads CASSLRTDNEKLFF. The CDR3, as DNA: TGCGCCAGCAGCCTCCGGACCGATAATGAAAAACTGTTTTTT.

The chain carries TRBV25-1 and TRBJ1-4; unclear D gene. Germline CDR1 reads MGHDK; CDR2 reads SYGVNS. The CDR3 length is 14 residues. Trimming shortened V by 3 bases and J by 4 bases, and 9 bases separated the two germline ends. CDR3 sequence reads: CASSDSSVNEKLFF. Written as DNA, the CDR3 is TGTGCCAGCAGTGACAGTAGTGTTAATGAAAAACTGTTTTTT.

Notes on this clone: This CDR3 is also generated by other DNA sequences in the sample. The V gene is TRBV7-9, the J gene TRBJ2-1; TRBD2 might be the D (7 bases). Germline CDR1 reads SEHNR; CDR2 reads FQNEAQ (reference sequence). The ends were cut back, 0 bases at V and 6 bases at J, with 9 bases in the middle. This CDR3 contains 14 residues. The CDR3 spells CASSLAGGLNEQFF. As DNA, the CDR3 is TGTGCCAGCAGCTTAGCGGGGGGGCTCAATGAGCAGTTCTTC.

This clone was picked up one time. The DNA for the CDR3 is TGCGCCAGCAGCTGGACCGCGGGGGACGGGTCCTACGAGCAGTACTTC. It codes for CASSWTAGDGSYEQYF. The J gene is TRBJ2-7, the V gene TRBV5-1; 7 bases agree with TRBD2. This CDR3 has 16 amino acids. Germline lookup yields CDR1 SGHRS and CDR2 YFSETQ. V shed 3 bases, J shed 1 base, and the junction held 10 bases outside the gene matches.

The chain uses TRBV2 and TRBJ2-7; no definite D call. The germline V gene has CDR1 SNHLY and CDR2 FYNNEI. V lost 3 bases to trimming and J lost 2 bases, with 5 bases between them. The CDR3 contains 12 residues. Here the CDR3 DNA reads TGTGCCAGCAGTGACACTACCTACGAGCAGTACTTC. Translated, it gives CASSDTTYEQYF.

V is TRBV27 and J is TRBJ1-2, with TRBD1 as a possible D gene (5 bases). Trimming removed 5 bases at V and 3 bases at J, with 25 bases between. The CDR3 totals 18 residues. Germline assignment: CDR1 MNHEY and CDR2 SMNVEV (reference sequence). In DNA, the CDR3 is TGTGCCAGCAGTCGAAGTTCAGGTGGGACCCGGAGTCACTATGGCTACACCTTC. As protein: CASSRSSGGTRSHYGYTF.

As for this clone: The same CDR3 is also encoded by other DNA sequences in this sample. This sequence joins TRBV19 and TRBJ2-7, with 7 bases identical to TRBD1. CDR1 LNHDA and CDR2 SQIVND come from the germline V gene (reference sequence). The trim removed 4 bases at V and 2 bases at J, leaving 5 bases unmatched. The CDR3 has 14 residues. This chain's CDR3 is CASSTTGTAYEQYF. CDR3 nucleotides: TGTGCCAGTAGTACCACCGGGACAGCCTACGAGCAGTACTTC.

J is TRBJ2-7 and V is TRBV11-2; D remains unclear. From germline, CDR1 is SGHAT and CDR2 FQNNGV. The germline V and J ends were trimmed by 5 bases and 3 bases, with 5 bases remaining between them. The length of the CDR3 is 11 residues. Written as DNA, the CDR3 is TGTGCCAGCAGCCGACTCTACGAGCAGTACTTC. This translates into CASSRLYEQYF.